The present entry profiles one T cell receptor beta chain with its context. Its antigen is still unknown. Per-nucleotide qualities are absent, and no much larger clonotype sits a single base away. Inclusive of the bounding cysteine and phenylalanine, the CDR3 is 11 residues long. Only the CDR3 portion is preserved as DNA: 33 bases, with reading frame beginning at the first base. Between the V and J ends, shortened by 5 bases and 4 bases respectively, the junction contains 8 bases. CDR1 and CDR2 are read off the germline V gene as SQVTM and ANQGSEA. Donors were 39 systemically healthy Caucasian individuals from Russia aged roughly 6 to 95 years. Around 9.8 milliliters of peripheral blood were collected from each donor into EDTA-treated Vacutainer tubes. Ficoll-Paque density-gradient centrifugation was used to isolate PBMCs, with at least 7 million per sample. Trizol reagent was used to extract total RNA from PBMCs, with at least 5 micrograms per sample. For every donor, flow cytometry on a PBMC aliquot measured the percentage of naive CD45RAhigh/CD27high T cells.

Receptor libraries were prepared by 5' RACE. Sequencing took place on an Illumina HiSeq 2500. A second about 7 to 12 cycle PCR used a sample-barcoded 5' primer and a J-beta primer mix. A template-switch 5' adaptor carrying 12 random nucleotides introduced a unique molecular identifier onto each TCR beta cDNA molecule. At least 3 million CDR3-containing paired-end reads were obtained from each sample. First-strand cDNA synthesis was performed from all RNA using the Mint cDNA synthesis kit, with priming by a TRBC-specific oligonucleotide. All cDNA was treated with uracil-DNA glycosylase and then went through a first 18-cycle PCR with the universal primers M1SS and BC2_uni_R. Regarding the original processing steps: Normalization of each sample was performed by random selection of 1 million high-quality reads, each carrying a distinct molecular identifier. Reads with shared molecular identifiers were discarded instead of being binned into consensus sequences. MiTCR, run with a Q25 quality threshold and the strictest error-elimination algorithm, handled CDR3 identification, clonotype clustering and error correction. A nonparametric unseen species model with Euler transformation was used to estimate lower-bound total TCR beta diversity. The raw public reads went through TCRdb reprocessing: fastp at Q25, MiXCR clone calling, in-frame beta chains kept. Duplicate CDR3 protein sequences are folded into a single record with the most common DNA and genes. The V and J calls were determined by TCRdb, not by the authors. Here the sample has around 1.5 million distinct CDR3 sequences; about 32% occur a single time. The ten largest account for around 11% of the sample.

These data come from a study of blood T cells in healthy people across ages (dated by TCRdb to about 2015). Context from the whole study: In model experiments, roughly one uniquely barcoded TCR beta cDNA molecule per two T cells was captured by template switching. The study measured age-related changes in TCR beta repertoire diversity using deep sequencing normalized with unique cDNA molecular identifiers. Four age groups were formed from the donors: young (average approximately 17 years), middle-aged (approximately 40), aged (over 55) and long-lived (less than 85). To avoid experimental bias, donors of different ages were randomly spread across the sequencing lanes. Two additional independent replicas of 1 million unique cDNA reads from the same blood draw were analyzed for two donors (one aged 18 to 30 and one aged 80 or older).

Beyond this particular receptor, the publication reports: Estimates of total diversity from one million sequenced T cells were regarded as lower bounds and underestimates. Donor CMV infection status was unknown, potentially confounding age-related changes in expanded clonotypes. Observed TCR beta diversity per million T cells fell roughly linearly with age, and a significant reduction was already apparent by age roughly 40. Observed TCR beta diversity correlated strongly with the percentage of naive T cells measured by flow cytometry. Compared with the aged group, more naive CD4+ T cells, fewer expanded clones and increased TCR diversity were shown by the long-lived group, suggesting age selection. Bulk unsorted PBMC profiling prevented conclusive comparison of naive and antigen-experienced compartments.

The sequence derives from a woman aged 25 to 39 in good health. Recombination joined TRBV29-1 with TRBJ1-2, with no confident D gene call. Sequencing input: blood. CDR3 reads: CSVHRTYGYTF. In nucleotide form, the sequence is TGCAGCGTTCACAGAACCTATGGCTACACCTTC. Reference TRBV29-1 and TRBJ1-2 proteins supply the regions before and after the CDR3; the full variable domain is: SAVISQKPSRDICQRGTSLTIQCQVDSQVTMMFWYRQQPGQSLTLIATANQGSEATYESGFVIDKFPISRPNLTFSTLTVSNMSPEDSSIYLCSVHRTYGYTFGSGTRLTVV.